This T cell receptor beta chain was sequenced during a study of neurological immune-mediated disorders. General observations from the study: One related-CDR3 cluster, identified by phylogenetic grouping, held the repertoires of 18 of 34 multiple sclerosis patients and was a possible signature.

This clonotype appeared many times. The antigen is undetermined. The study built unsorted libraries from 2 million PBMCs kept at -80 C. With V trimmed by 6 bases and J by 5 bases, 3 bases remained unmatched. This CDR3 is built from 13 residues. Germline V CDR1 and CDR2: MNHNY, SVGAGI (reference sequence). With 10-nucleotide random UMIs included, cDNA was synthesized by 5'RACE. TCRdb reprocessed the 5' RACE reads with MiXCR, giving one entry per CDR3 protein. This table holds around 94,000 distinct CDR3 sequences, roughly 3.5% found once. This receptor was taken from a woman between 18 and 29 years old with multiple sclerosis. The specimen sequenced was PBMCs. The chain combines TRBV6-6 with TRBJ2-2; 7 positions agree with TRBD1. In DNA form, the CDR3 reads TGTGCCAGCAGGCCACAGGGGACCGGGGAGCTGTTTTTT. Its translation: CASRPQGTGELFF.